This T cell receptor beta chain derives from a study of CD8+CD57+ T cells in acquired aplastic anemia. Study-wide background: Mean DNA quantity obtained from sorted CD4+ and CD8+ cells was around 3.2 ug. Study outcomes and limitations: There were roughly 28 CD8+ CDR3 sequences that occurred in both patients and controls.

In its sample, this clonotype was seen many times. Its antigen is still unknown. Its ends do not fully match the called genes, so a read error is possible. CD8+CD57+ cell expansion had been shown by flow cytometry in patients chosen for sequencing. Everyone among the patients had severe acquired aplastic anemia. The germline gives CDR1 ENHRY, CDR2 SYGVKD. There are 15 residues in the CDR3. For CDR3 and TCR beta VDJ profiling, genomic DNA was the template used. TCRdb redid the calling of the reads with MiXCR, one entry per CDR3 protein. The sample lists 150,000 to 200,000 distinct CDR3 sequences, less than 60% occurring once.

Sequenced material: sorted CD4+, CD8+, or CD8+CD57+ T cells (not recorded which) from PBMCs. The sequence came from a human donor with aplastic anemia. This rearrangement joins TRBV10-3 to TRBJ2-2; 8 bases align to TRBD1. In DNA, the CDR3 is TGTGCCAGCAGTGAGTCAGGGGGCAGCGGCGGGGAGCTGTTTTTT. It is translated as CASSESGGSGGELFF.